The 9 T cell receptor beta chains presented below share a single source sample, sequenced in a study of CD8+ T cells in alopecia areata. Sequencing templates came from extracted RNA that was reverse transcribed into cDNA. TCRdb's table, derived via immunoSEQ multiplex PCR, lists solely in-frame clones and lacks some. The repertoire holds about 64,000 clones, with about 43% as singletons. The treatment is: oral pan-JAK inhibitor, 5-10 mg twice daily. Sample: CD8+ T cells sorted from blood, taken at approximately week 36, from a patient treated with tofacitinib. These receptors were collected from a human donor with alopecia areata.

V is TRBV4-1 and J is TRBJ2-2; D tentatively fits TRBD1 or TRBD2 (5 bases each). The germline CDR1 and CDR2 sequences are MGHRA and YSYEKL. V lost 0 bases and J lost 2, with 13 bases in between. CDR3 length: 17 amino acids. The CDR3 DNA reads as TGCGCCAGCAGCCAAGATACGGGGCCCAGAAACACCGGGGAGCTGTTTTTT. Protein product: CASSQDTGPRNTGELFF.

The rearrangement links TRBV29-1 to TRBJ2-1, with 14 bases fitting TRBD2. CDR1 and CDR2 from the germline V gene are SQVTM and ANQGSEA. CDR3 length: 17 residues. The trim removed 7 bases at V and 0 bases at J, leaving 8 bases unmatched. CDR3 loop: CSGGRGTSGSSYNEQFF. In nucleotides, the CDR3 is TGCAGCGGGGGACGCGGGACTAGCGGGAGCTCCTACAATGAGCAGTTCTTC.

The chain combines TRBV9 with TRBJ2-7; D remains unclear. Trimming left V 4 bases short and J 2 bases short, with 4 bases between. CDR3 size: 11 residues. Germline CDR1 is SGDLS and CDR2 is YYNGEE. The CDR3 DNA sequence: TGTGCCAGCAGCCCCCCCTACGAGCAGTACTTC. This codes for CASSPPYEQYF. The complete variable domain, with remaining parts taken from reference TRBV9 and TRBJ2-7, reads DSGVTQTPKHLITATGQRVTLRCSPRSGDLSVYWYQQSLDQGLQFLIQYYNGEERAKGNILERFSAQQFPDLHSELNLSSLELGDSALYFCASSPPYEQYFGPGTRLTVT.

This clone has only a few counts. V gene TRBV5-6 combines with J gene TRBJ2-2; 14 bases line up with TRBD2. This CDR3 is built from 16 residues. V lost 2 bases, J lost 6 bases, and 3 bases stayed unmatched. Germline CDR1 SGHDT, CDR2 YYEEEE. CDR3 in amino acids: CASSFGTSGSSGELFF. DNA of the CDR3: TGTGCCAGCAGCTTCGGGACTAGCGGGAGTTCCGGGGAGCTGTTTTTT. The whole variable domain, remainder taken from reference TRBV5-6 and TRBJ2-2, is DAGVTQSPTHLIKTRGQQVTLRCSPKSGHDTVSWYQQALGQGPQFIFQYYEEEERQRGNFPDRFSGHQFPNYSSELNVNALLLGDSALYLCASSFGTSGSSGELFFGEGSRLTVL.

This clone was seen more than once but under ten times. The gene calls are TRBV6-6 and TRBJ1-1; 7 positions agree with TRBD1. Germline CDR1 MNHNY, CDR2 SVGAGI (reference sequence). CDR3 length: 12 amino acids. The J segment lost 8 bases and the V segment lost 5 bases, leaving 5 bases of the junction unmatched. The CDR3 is CASSAGGSEAFF. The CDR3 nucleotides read TGTGCCAGCAGTGCAGGGGGTTCGGAAGCTTTCTTT.

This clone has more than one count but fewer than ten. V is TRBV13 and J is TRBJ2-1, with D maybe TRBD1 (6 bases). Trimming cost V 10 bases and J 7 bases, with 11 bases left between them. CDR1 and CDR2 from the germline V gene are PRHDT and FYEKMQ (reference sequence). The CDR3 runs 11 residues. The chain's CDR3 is CATYGQNEQFF. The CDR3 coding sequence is TGTGCCACCTATGGACAGAATGAGCAGTTCTTC.

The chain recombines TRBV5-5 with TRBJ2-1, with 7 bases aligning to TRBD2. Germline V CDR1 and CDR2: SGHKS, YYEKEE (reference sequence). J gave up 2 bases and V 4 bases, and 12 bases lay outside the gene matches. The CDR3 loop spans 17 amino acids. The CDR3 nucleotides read TGTGCCAGCAGCCAAGATTCGGCGGGAGCCCCCTACAATGAGCAGTTCTTC. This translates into CASSQDSAGAPYNEQFF.

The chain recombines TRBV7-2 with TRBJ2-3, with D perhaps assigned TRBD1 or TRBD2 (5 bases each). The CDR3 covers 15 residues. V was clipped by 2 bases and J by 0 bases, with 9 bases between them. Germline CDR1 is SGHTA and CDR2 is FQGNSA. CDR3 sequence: CASSLTGASTDTQYF. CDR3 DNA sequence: TGTGCCAGCAGCTTAACCGGGGCGAGCACAGATACGCAGTATTTT.

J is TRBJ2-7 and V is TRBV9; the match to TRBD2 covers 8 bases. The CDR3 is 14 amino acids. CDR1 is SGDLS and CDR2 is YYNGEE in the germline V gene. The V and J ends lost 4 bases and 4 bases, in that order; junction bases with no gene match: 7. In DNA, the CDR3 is TGTGCCAGCAGCCCGGGAGGGTTATGGTACGAGCAGTACTTC. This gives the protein CASSPGGLWYEQYF.